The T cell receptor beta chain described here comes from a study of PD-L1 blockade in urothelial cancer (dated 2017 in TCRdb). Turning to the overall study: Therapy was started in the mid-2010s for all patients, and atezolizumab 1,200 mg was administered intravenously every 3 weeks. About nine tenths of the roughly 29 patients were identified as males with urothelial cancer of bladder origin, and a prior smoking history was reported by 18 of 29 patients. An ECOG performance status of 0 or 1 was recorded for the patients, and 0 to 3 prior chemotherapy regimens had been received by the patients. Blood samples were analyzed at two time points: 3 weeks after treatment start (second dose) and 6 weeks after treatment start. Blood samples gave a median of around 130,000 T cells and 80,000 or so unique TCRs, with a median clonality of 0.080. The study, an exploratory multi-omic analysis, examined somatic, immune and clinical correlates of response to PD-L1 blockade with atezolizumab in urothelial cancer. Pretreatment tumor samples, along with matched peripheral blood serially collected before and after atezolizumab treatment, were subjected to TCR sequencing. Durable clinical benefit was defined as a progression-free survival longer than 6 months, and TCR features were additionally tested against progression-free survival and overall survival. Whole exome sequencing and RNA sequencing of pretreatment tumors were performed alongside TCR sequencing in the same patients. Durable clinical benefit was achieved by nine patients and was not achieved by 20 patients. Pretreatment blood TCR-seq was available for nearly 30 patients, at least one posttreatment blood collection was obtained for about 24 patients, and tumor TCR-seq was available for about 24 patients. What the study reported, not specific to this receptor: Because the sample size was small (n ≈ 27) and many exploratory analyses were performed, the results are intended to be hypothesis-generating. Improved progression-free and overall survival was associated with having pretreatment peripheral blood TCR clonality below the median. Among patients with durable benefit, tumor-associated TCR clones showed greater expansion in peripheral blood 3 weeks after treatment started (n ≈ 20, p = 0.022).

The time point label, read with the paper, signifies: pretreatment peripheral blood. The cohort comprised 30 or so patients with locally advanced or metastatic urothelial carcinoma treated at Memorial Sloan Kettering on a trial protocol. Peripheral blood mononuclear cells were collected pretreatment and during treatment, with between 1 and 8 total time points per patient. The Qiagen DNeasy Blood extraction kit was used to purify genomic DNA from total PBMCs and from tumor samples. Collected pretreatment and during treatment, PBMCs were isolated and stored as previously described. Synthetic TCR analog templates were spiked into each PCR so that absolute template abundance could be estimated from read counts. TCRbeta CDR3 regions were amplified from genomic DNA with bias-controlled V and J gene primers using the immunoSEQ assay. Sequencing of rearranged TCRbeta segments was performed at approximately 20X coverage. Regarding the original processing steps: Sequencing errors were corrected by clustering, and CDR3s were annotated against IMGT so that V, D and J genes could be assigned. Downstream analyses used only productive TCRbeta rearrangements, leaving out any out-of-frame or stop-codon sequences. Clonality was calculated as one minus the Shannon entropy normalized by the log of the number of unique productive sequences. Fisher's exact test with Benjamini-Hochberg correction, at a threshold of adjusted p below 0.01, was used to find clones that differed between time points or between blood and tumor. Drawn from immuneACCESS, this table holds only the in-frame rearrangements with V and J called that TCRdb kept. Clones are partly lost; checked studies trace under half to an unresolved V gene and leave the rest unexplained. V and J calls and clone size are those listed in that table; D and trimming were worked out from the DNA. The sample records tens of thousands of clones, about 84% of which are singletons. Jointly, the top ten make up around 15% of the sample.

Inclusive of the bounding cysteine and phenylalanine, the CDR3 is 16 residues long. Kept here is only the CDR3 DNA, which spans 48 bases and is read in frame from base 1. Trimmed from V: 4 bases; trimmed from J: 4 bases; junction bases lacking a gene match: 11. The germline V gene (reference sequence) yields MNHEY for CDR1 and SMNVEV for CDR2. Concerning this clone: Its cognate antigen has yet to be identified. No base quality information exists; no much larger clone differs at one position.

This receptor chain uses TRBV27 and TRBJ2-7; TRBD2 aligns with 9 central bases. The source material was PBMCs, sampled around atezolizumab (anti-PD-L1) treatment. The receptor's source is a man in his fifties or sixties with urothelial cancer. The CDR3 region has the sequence CASSSRDSGRLYEQYF. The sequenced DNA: TGTGCCAGCAGTTCTCGGGATAGCGGGAGACTATACGAGCAGTACTTC.